The source of this T cell receptor (beta chain) is a study of tumor and adjacent non-tumor tissue in lung cancer. On the study more broadly: Patients were aged roughly 30 to 76, around ten men and about 5 women, stage I to III. Whole-study findings and limits: Compared with tumor, normal lung showed significantly lower TCR diversity.

This clonotype was seen only once. The target antigen is unknown. The conserved phenylalanine or tryptophan is not found at the CDR3 terminus, so this likely reflects a read error. RNA was extracted from bulk tissue without any cell sorting. The normal lung tissue was taken more than 3 cm from the tumor edge. Three rounds of nested PCR, following a modified ARM-PCR protocol, produced the TCRbeta library. TCRdb redid the calling of the multiplex PCR reads with MiXCR, one entry per CDR3 protein. This sample yields 90,000 to 110,000 distinct CDR3 sequences, of which 62% are seen a single time; under 20% belongs to the top ten. Germline-derived CDR1 and CDR2 are MGHRA and YSYEKL. V gave up 0 bases and J gave up 6 bases, with 18 bases separating them. There are 17 residues in the CDR3.

The source of this sequence is a man between 60 and 75 years old with non-small cell lung cancer. The chain carries TRBV4-1 and TRBJ2-1; the D is unclear. Sequenced input: distant non-tumor lung tissue. This CDR3 reads CASSQDVGLTPGNEQFL. The CDR3 nucleotides are TGCGCCAGCAGCCAAGATGTAGGTCTGACGCCAGGCAATGAGCAGTTCCTC.